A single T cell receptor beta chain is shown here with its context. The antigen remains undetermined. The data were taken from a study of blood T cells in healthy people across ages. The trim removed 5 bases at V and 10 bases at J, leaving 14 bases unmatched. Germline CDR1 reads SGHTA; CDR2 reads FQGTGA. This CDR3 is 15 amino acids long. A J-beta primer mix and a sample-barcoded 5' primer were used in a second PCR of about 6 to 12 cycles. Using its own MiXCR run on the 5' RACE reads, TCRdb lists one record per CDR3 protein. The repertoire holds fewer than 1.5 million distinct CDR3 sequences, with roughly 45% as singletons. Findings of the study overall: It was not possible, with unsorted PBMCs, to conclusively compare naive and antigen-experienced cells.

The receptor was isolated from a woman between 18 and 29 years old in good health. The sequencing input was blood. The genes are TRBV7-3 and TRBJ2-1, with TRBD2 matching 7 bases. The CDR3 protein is CASSRMGLIGTEQFF. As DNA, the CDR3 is TGTGCCAGCAGCCGAATGGGACTAATAGGAACCGAGCAGTTCTTC.